One sample yielded the 29 T cell receptor beta chains listed below, sequenced in a study of blood T cell repertoires in COVID-19. Only in-frame clones appear in the TCRdb table, and some are missing; sequencing was by immunoSEQ multiplex PCR. The top ten clones hold roughly 3.6% of a sample with 55,000 to 90,000 clones, more than 85% of them seen once. The sample was peripheral blood. These receptors were collected from a man in his 70s with active COVID-19.

V and J are TRBV6-6 and TRBJ2-3, with 10 bases identical to TRBD1. Trimming at V came to 5 bases and at J to 3 bases, leaving 8 bases not matched to a gene. CDR1 and CDR2 (germline): MNHNY, SVGAGI (reference sequence). This CDR3 is 16 amino acids long. DNA of the CDR3: TGTGCCAGCAGTCGAACCGGGACAGGGGCAACAGATACGCAGTATTTT. Residues: CASSRTGTGATDTQYF.

V usage is TRBV19 and J usage is TRBJ2-1; the D gene is possibly TRBD2 (6 bases). Per the germline V gene, CDR1 is LNHDA and CDR2 is SQIVND (reference sequence). Trimming shortened V by 9 bases and J by 3 bases, and 12 bases separated the two germline ends. The CDR3 is made up of 13 amino acids. For the CDR3, the DNA is TGTGCCAGCGGTACTAGCCACTACAATGAGCAGTTCTTC. It translates to CASGTSHYNEQFF.

The chain couples TRBV19 to TRBJ2-5; TRBD1 agrees at 9 bases. The CDR3 has 14 amino acids. The V segment lost 4 bases and the J segment 5 bases; nucleotides outside the gene matches: 5. Germline loops: CDR1 LNHDA, CDR2 SQIVND (reference sequence). The CDR3 DNA sequence: TGTGCCAGTAGTACCGACAGGGGGGGGGAGACCCAGTACTTC. This translates into CASSTDRGGETQYF.

This clone appeared once. CDR3 coding DNA: TGTGCCAGCAGGCCGGGACAGGGGGCTCCCGAGCAGTACTTC. It specifies CASRPGQGAPEQYF. V is TRBV5-4 and J is TRBJ2-7; 12 bases are a match to TRBD1. CDR3 length equals 14 residues. From germline, CDR1 is SGHNT and CDR2 YYREEE (reference sequence). V dropped 5 bases and J dropped 6; count of bases not matched to a gene: 6.

This clone was counted once. The chain joins TRBV6-5 to TRBJ2-2, with D tentatively TRBD1 (6 bases). In germline, CDR1 is MNHEY, CDR2 SVGAGI. The CDR3 is 11 amino acids. Trimming shortened V by 11 bases and J by 4 bases, and 8 bases separated the two germline ends. This CDR3 reads CAARGTGELFF. Here the CDR3 DNA reads TGTGCCGCCAGGGGCACCGGGGAGCTGTTTTTT.

The chain joins TRBV5-6 to TRBJ2-5; D call uncertain. The CDR3 extends over 12 amino acids. Trimming pared 0 bases from V and 5 bases from J, leaving 5 bases between. Germline values: CDR1 SGHDT, CDR2 YYEEEE. As DNA, the CDR3 is TGTGCCAGCAGCTTGGTGAGTGAGACCCAGTACTTC. Its translation: CASSLVSETQYF.

The CDR3 is CASSPVSATNEKLFF. The DNA of the CDR3 is TGTGCCAGCTCACCAGTGTCCGCAACTAATGAAAAACTGTTTTTT. This chain uses TRBV18 with TRBJ1-4, with unresolved D. Germline CDR1 is KGHSH and CDR2 is LQKENI. Trimming shortened V by 2 bases and J by 0 bases, and 7 bases separated the two germline ends. This CDR3 region has 15 residues.

The chain employs TRBV5-4 and TRBJ2-7, with no clear D. Germline values: CDR1 SGHNT, CDR2 YYREEE (reference sequence). The CDR3 extends over 14 amino acids. V lost 4 bases, J lost 1 base, and 12 bases lay in between. The CDR3 here is CASSPPEQSYEQYF. CDR3 nucleotides: TGTGCCAGCAGCCCCCCTGAGCAATCCTACGAGCAGTACTTC.

V usage is TRBV12-3 or TRBV12-4 and J usage is TRBJ2-7; D perhaps matches TRBD1 (6 bases). V lost 6 bases, J lost 3 bases, and 12 bases lay in between. This CDR3 is built from 13 residues. The CDR3 nucleotides are TGTGCCAGCAGACCCACAGGGATCTACGAGCAGTACTTC. Translated, it gives CASRPTGIYEQYF.

This chain uses TRBV5-1 with TRBJ2-5; weak D call: TRBD2 (6 bases). Trimming left V 4 bases short and J 1 base short, with 11 bases between. The CDR3 extends over 14 amino acids. The V gene's germline CDR1 is SGHRS and CDR2 YFSETQ. In DNA form, the CDR3 reads TGCGCCAGCAGCGCCATAGCGGCCCAAGAGACCCAGTACTTC. Amino acids: CASSAIAAQETQYF.

V is TRBV6-5 and J is TRBJ2-7; maybe TRBD1 (5 bases). The CDR3 length is 11 residues. Germline-derived CDR1 and CDR2 are MNHEY and SVGAGI. V dropped 5 bases and J dropped 9 bases, with 11 bases sitting between them. DNA of the CDR3: TGTGCCAGCAGTCCTGGACACGGGCAGTACTTC. Amino acid sequence: CASSPGHGQYF.

The chain couples TRBV3-1 (or the pseudogene TRBV3-2) to TRBJ2-7, with 11 bases aligning to TRBD1. The V gene's germline CDR1 is LGHDT and CDR2 YNNKEL (reference sequence). This CDR3 has 15 amino acids. Trimming took 4 bases from V and 2 from J; bases not matched to a gene: 4. CDR3 nucleotides: TGTGCCAGCAGCCCCGGGACAGGGGGGGCCTACGAGCAGTACTTC. It encodes CASSPGTGGAYEQYF.

V usage is TRBV4-2 and J usage is TRBJ2-7, with 9 positions matching TRBD2. The CDR3 sequence is 15 residues long. The junction had 10 bases not matched to a gene; V was cut back by 0 bases and J by 10 bases. The V gene's germline CDR1 is LGHNA and CDR2 YNFKEQ. CDR3 protein: CASSQEPGTSSPQYF. For the CDR3, the DNA is TGTGCCAGCAGCCAAGAACCCGGGACTAGCTCCCCCCAGTACTTC.

In its sample, this clone was seen once. The chain has TRBV19 and TRBJ2-1, with D perhaps TRBD1 (5 bases). The V gene lost 6 bases and the J gene lost 8 bases, with 8 bases spanning the gap. There are 11 residues in the CDR3. Germline lookup yields CDR1 LNHDA and CDR2 SQIVND (reference sequence). CDR3: CASRARDEQFF. The CDR3 nucleotides are TGTGCCAGTAGGGCCAGGGATGAGCAGTTCTTC.

The genes are TRBV28 and TRBJ2-7; D is perhaps TRBD2 (6 bases). In germline, CDR1 is MDHEN, CDR2 SYDVKM. The CDR3 runs 14 residues. Between the trimmed V and J ends, which lost 5 bases and 7 bases, there was a span of 18 bases. In nucleotides, the CDR3 is TGTGCCAGCAGTCTAGTGGAGTTGGCGGGGGAGCAGTACTTC. Protein: CASSLVELAGEQYF.

The chain carries TRBV27 and TRBJ1-5, with TRBD1 matching 10 bases. The V segment lost 6 bases and the J segment 4 bases; nucleotides outside the gene matches: 6. The germline gives CDR1 MNHEY, CDR2 SMNVEV (reference sequence). There are 15 residues in the CDR3. The CDR3 DNA reads as TGTGCCAGCAGCCAGGGACAGGGGAAAAATCAGCCCCAGCATTTT. Translation gives CASSQGQGKNQPQHF.

The genes are TRBV25-1 and TRBJ2-3; perhaps TRBD1 as D (7 bases). V was cut by 8 bases and J by 4 bases, with 19 bases left in between. CDR1 is MGHDK, CDR2 SYGVNS, per germline. The CDR3 has 15 residues. This CDR3 reads CASGGGPNPPDTQYF. CDR3 coding DNA: TGTGCCAGCGGAGGGGGCCCCAACCCCCCAGATACGCAGTATTTT.

As DNA, the CDR3 is TGTGCCAGCAGCCCAGGGGGGCAGGGGTCGGAGACCCAGTACTTC. It yields the protein CASSPGGQGSETQYF. V and J are TRBV7-3 and TRBJ2-5, with a tentative D call TRBD1 (7 bases). Per germline, CDR1 SGHTA and CDR2 FQGTGA. This CDR3 comprises 15 residues. Trimming removed 5 bases at V and 5 bases at J, with 18 bases between.

With respect to this clone: Other DNA sequences in the same sample also yield this CDR3. The chain is built from TRBV18 and TRBJ2-7, with D unresolved. Germline assignment: CDR1 KGHSH and CDR2 LQKENI. V lost 2 bases and J 1 base, leaving 6 bases between the germline ends. The CDR3 length is 13 residues. CDR3 amino acids: CASSPGPSYEQYF. The CDR3 DNA follows: TGTGCCAGCTCACCAGGGCCGTCCTACGAGCAGTACTTC. Variable domain in full (rest from reference TRBV18 and TRBJ2-7): NAGVMQNPRHLVRRRGQEARLRCSPMKGHSHVYWYRQLPEEGLKFMVYLQKENIIDESGMPKERFSAEFPKEGPSILRIQQVVRGDSAAYFCASSPGPSYEQYFGPGTRLTVT.

This chain connects TRBV18 to TRBJ1-1; TRBD1 matches at 11 bases. The CDR3 is 15 amino acids. Germline loops: CDR1 KGHSH, CDR2 LQKENI. The V segment lost 4 bases and the J segment 1 base; nucleotides outside the gene matches: 2. The CDR3 loop reads CASSRGTGGNTEAFF. As DNA, the CDR3 is TGTGCCAGCTCACGCGGGACAGGGGGGAACACTGAAGCTTTCTTT.

The rearrangement joins TRBV7-2 to TRBJ2-3, with a weak D call TRBD2 (9 bases). CDR1 is SGHTA and CDR2 is FQGNSA in the germline V gene. V dropped 5 bases and J dropped 4 bases, with 19 bases sitting between them. The CDR3 has 16 residues. The chain's CDR3 is CASSQGAGGSADTQYF. CDR3 nucleotides: TGTGCCAGCAGCCAGGGGGCGGGAGGGTCGGCAGATACGCAGTATTTT.

The chain uses TRBV5-8 and TRBJ2-2, with a possible D match to TRBD1 (6 bases). V lost 6 bases to trimming and J lost 1 base, with 10 bases between them. Per germline, CDR1 SGHTS and CDR2 YDEGEE. The CDR3 contains 14 residues. This chain's CDR3 is CASNQGQNTGELFF. The CDR3 coding sequence is TGTGCCAGCAACCAGGGGCAGAACACCGGGGAGCTGTTTTTT.

The rearrangement joins TRBV7-6 to TRBJ2-5; 12 bases fit TRBD2. The V segment lost 3 bases and the J segment 1 base; nucleotides outside the gene matches: 3. Per germline, CDR1 SGHVS and CDR2 FNYEAQ. The CDR3 length is 16 residues. The CDR3, as DNA: TGTGCCAGCAGCTTCCGGACTAGCGGGATCCAAGAGACCCAGTACTTC. Protein sequence: CASSFRTSGIQETQYF. Filled out from reference TRBV7-6 and TRBJ2-5, the complete variable domain reads GAGVSQSPRYKVTKRGQDVALRCDPISGHVSLYWYRQALGQGPEFLTYFNYEAQQDKSGLPNDRFSAERPEGSISTLTIQRTEQRDSAMYRCASSFRTSGIQETQYFGPGTRLLVL.

The chain is built from TRBV11-3 and TRBJ1-1; D perhaps matches TRBD1 (5 bases). The CDR3 spans 14 residues. Germline V lookup: CDR1 SGHNT, CDR2 YENEEA. Trimming removed 5 bases from V and 7 bases from J, with 17 bases in between. The chain's CDR3 is CASSPSGGRNEAFF. CDR3 coding DNA: TGTGCCAGCAGCCCCAGCGGGGGTAGGAATGAAGCTTTCTTT. Full variable domain (missing parts from reference TRBV11-3 and TRBJ1-1): EAGVVQSPRYKIIEKKQPVAFWCNPISGHNTLYWYLQNLGQGPELLIRYENEEAVDDSQLPKDRFSAERLKGVDSTLKIQPAELGDSAVYLCASSPSGGRNEAFFGQGTRLTVV.

The chain has TRBV11-2 and TRBJ1-5; a weak D match, TRBD1 (6 bases). The CDR3 spans 13 residues. Germline CDR1 is SGHAT and CDR2 is FQNNGV. The V gene lost 4 bases and the J gene lost 7 bases, with 11 bases spanning the gap. Here the CDR3 reads CASSWGGRQPQHF. As DNA, the CDR3 is TGTGCCAGCAGCTGGGGGGGGCGGCAGCCCCAGCATTTT.

The rearrangement links TRBV4-2 to TRBJ2-6, with 7 bases that match TRBD2. Looked up from germline, CDR1 is LGHNA and CDR2 is YNFKEQ. The CDR3 totals 17 residues. Trimming took 3 bases from V and 3 from J; bases not matched to a gene: 8. The CDR3 reads CASSHATSVGGANVLTF. The CDR3 nucleotides are TGTGCCAGCAGCCACGCCACTAGCGTGGGTGGGGCCAACGTCCTGACTTTC.

This chain joins TRBV6-1 and TRBJ2-1, with D unresolved. Germline V gene sequence: CDR1 MNHNS, CDR2 SASEGT. The CDR3 consists of 12 residues. Trimming stripped 2 bases from V and 9 bases from J, with 8 bases between. The CDR3 DNA reads TGTGCCAGCAGTGAAAGAGCTGGTGAGCAGTTCTTC. It yields the protein CASSERAGEQFF.

The rearrangement links TRBV6-2 or TRBV6-3 to TRBJ2-3, with TRBD2 identical over 7 bases. Germline trimming cut 2 bases from V and 0 bases from J; bases unmatched to any gene: 11. Germline CDR1 MNHEY, CDR2 SVGEGT. The CDR3 runs 18 residues. CDR3 coding DNA: TGTGCCAGCAGTTACCAGAGCGGGGACGGCTCTAGCACAGATACGCAGTATTTT. This translates into CASSYQSGDGSSTDTQYF.

Here the CDR3 DNA reads TGTGCCAGCAGCCTCCGACAGGGACACTATGGCTACACCTTC. Amino acids: CASSLRQGHYGYTF. V and J are TRBV28 and TRBJ1-2, with 7 bases aligning to TRBD1. Trimming cost V 6 bases and J 3 bases; bases outside gene matches: 7. The CDR3 covers 14 residues. Germline CDR1 and CDR2: MDHEN and SYDVKM.